Below, 13 T cell receptor beta chains from the same sample are listed, as sequenced in a study of OX40 agonist ivuxolimab in advanced cancers. TCRdb's copy holds only in-frame clones and misses some; the assay was immunoSEQ multiplex PCR. There are roughly 45,000 clones in the sample; around 90% occur only once, and 6.7% lies in the top ten. Sequenced here: CD4+ or CD8+ T cells sorted from blood, sampled in a trial of the OX40 agonist ivuxolimab. The receptors shown here come from an adult with an advanced solid tumor such as melanoma, head and neck, liver or kidney cancer.

This chain links TRBV27 with TRBJ1-6; no reliable D call. Germline lookup yields CDR1 MNHEY and CDR2 SMNVEV (reference sequence). Trimming left V 5 bases short and J 0 bases short, with 5 bases between. The CDR3 consists of 14 residues. CDR3 amino acids: CASSPFSYNSPLHF. In DNA form, the CDR3 reads TGTGCCAGCAGTCCGTTCTCCTATAATTCACCCCTCCACTTT.

This clone was found a few times. This chain connects TRBV9 to TRBJ1-1, with D unclear. Germline V gene data show CDR1 as SGDLS and CDR2 as YYNGEE. The CDR3 loop spans 15 amino acids. Deletions cut 3 bases from V and 0 bases from J, with 12 bases between. The CDR3 bases are TGTGCCAGCAGCGACCCTCAGCAAATGAACACTGAAGCTTTCTTT. The encoded protein is CASSDPQQMNTEAFF.

This rearrangement joins TRBV4-1 to TRBJ2-3; 8 positions match TRBD1. The CDR3 spans 16 residues. With 0 bases clipped from V and 4 bases from J, the junction kept 6 bases outside the gene matches. Germline V CDR1 and CDR2: MGHRA, YSYEKL. The CDR3 loop is CASSQELQGVADTQYF. CDR3 DNA sequence: TGCGCCAGCAGCCAAGAATTACAGGGGGTCGCAGATACGCAGTATTTT.

The chain is built from TRBV15 and TRBJ2-7, with D unclear. Germline CDR1 reads LNHNV; CDR2 reads YYDKDF (reference sequence). CDR3 length: 16 residues. V was clipped by 0 bases and J by 5 bases, with 17 bases between them. CDR3 residues: CATSRDRSTLGHEQYV. As DNA, the CDR3 is TGTGCCACCAGCAGAGATCGGTCGACACTCGGCCACGAGCAGTACGTC.

This CDR3 reads CAWRAGTGLGLLHF. In DNA form, the CDR3 reads TGTGCCTGGAGAGCCGGGACAGGGCTCGGTCTCCTCCACTTT. This sequence joins TRBV30 and TRBJ1-6, with 9 bases fitting TRBD1. The CDR3 loop spans 14 amino acids. CDR1 is GTSNPN, CDR2 SVGIG, per germline (reference sequence). The trim removed 3 bases at V and 15 bases at J, leaving 12 bases unmatched. The entire variable domain, with the rest obtained from reference TRBV30 and TRBJ1-6, is as follows: SQTIHQWPATLVQPVGSPLSLECTVEGTSNPNLYWYRQAAGRGLQLLFYSVGIGQISSEVPQNLSASRPQDRQFILSSKKLLLSDSGFYLCAWRAGTGLGLLHFGNGTRLTVT.

The V call is TRBV6-1, the J call TRBJ2-7, with D unresolved. Germline V gene data show CDR1 as MNHNS and CDR2 as SASEGT. Trimming removed 8 bases at V and 0 bases at J, with 11 bases between. This CDR3 is built from 13 residues. In DNA, the CDR3 is TGTGCCAGCGACGGCACGTCCTCCTACGAGCAGTACTTC. Translated: CASDGTSSYEQYF.

The chain uses TRBV7-9 and TRBJ1-1; D remains ambiguous. The CDR3 is 14 residues long. CDR1 and CDR2 from the germline V gene are SEHNR and FQNEAQ (reference sequence). V was trimmed by 3 bases and J by 1 base, leaving 9 bases between them. This CDR3 is CASSLGFGNTEAFF. As DNA, the CDR3 is TGTGCCAGCAGCTTGGGGTTCGGGAACACTGAAGCTTTCTTT.

The chain is built from TRBV19 and TRBJ1-6; 7 nucleotides agree with TRBD1. This CDR3 region has 17 residues. Unmatched junction bases numbered 15, after V lost 3 bases and J lost 10 bases. Germline V gene data show CDR1 as LNHDA and CDR2 as SQIVND (reference sequence). The CDR3 spells CASSIAGGVKEGSPLHF. CDR3 DNA: TGTGCCAGTAGTATTGCAGGGGGTGTAAAAGAAGGATCACCCCTCCACTTT. Full variable domain (remainder filled in from reference TRBV19 and TRBJ1-6): DGGITQSPKYLFRKEGQNVTLSCEQNLNHDAMYWYRQDPGQGLRLIYYSQIVNDFQKGDIAEGYSVSREKKESFPLTVTSAQKNPTAFYLCASSIAGGVKEGSPLHFGNGTRLTVT.

The V and J genes are TRBV6-4 and TRBJ2-7, with 8 bases identical to TRBD1. The CDR3 is 16 residues long. V was clipped by 6 bases and J by 6 bases; unmatched bases: 16. The germline CDR1 and CDR2 sequences are MRHNA and SNTAGT. The CDR3 reads CASRARDRYACCEQYF. DNA for the CDR3: TGTGCCAGCAGAGCCCGGGACAGGTACGCGTGTTGCGAGCAGTACTTC.

The chain joins TRBV29-1 to TRBJ1-1; D unclear. The CDR3 consists of 16 residues. Germline V CDR1 and CDR2: SQVTM, ANQGSEA. V dropped 7 bases and J dropped 0 bases, with 21 bases sitting between them. The CDR3 sequence: CSAGVAAEFMNTEAFF. The CDR3 nucleotides read TGCAGCGCCGGAGTGGCGGCGGAATTCATGAACACTGAAGCTTTCTTT.

This rearrangement joins TRBV2 to TRBJ1-5, with D unclear. Germline V gene sequence: CDR1 SNHLY, CDR2 FYNNEI. The CDR3 covers 16 residues. The V end was cut by 2 bases, the J end by 7 bases, with 18 bases between. The CDR3 bases are TGTGCCAGCAGTGAATGGGGAGGGTCTGGAGGACAGCCCCAGCATTTT. It translates to CASSEWGGSGGQPQHF.

This clone came up once. The DNA for the CDR3 is TGTGCCAGCAGCCCGACGGTGCTCTATGGCTACACCTTC. Translated, it gives CASSPTVLYGYTF. The chain carries TRBV27 and TRBJ1-2, with D unresolved. The V end was cut by 6 bases, the J end by 4 bases, with 12 bases between. The CDR3 is 13 amino acids. The germline V gene has CDR1 MNHEY and CDR2 SMNVEV (reference sequence).

The rearrangement links TRBV25-1 to TRBJ2-5; the D call may be TRBD1 or TRBD2 (5 bases each). CDR3 length: 18 amino acids. Germline V lookup: CDR1 MGHDK, CDR2 SYGVNS. V was shortened by 0 bases and J by 3 bases, with 20 bases between the two germline ends. The CDR3 sequence is CASSEYVGPMVGEETQYF. Written as DNA, the CDR3 is TGTGCCAGCAGTGAATATGTGGGACCCATGGTCGGGGAAGAGACCCAGTACTTC.